The 6 T cell receptor beta chains presented below share a single source sample, sequenced in a study of blood T cell repertoires in COVID-19. Measured with immunoSEQ multiplex PCR; TCRdb has only the in-frame clones, and not every one. The profile shows some 35,000 clones, more than 70% of them singletons. The sample taken for sequencing was peripheral blood. These receptors were obtained from a man aged 65-85 years with active COVID-19.

This clone showed up just once. The CDR3: CASSLGPEGASLWGYTF. The CDR3 coding sequence is TGTGCCAGCAGCTTGGGCCCTGAGGGGGCGAGCTTGTGGGGCTACACCTTC. The V and J genes are TRBV5-4 and TRBJ1-2, with 7 nucleotides matching TRBD1. This CDR3 has 17 residues. Germline values: CDR1 SGHNT, CDR2 YYREEE (reference sequence). Trimming at V came to 0 bases and at J to 8 bases, leaving 16 bases not matched to a gene.

The rearrangement uses TRBV28 and TRBJ2-5; 9 bases agree with TRBD1. The CDR3 totals 16 residues. The germline V gene has CDR1 MDHEN and CDR2 SYDVKM. V was pared by 3 bases and J by 5 bases, with 10 bases of the junction left unmatched. The CDR3 coding sequence is TGTGCCAGCAGTTTGGCCGGGACAGGGTCTTCGGAGACCCAGTACTTC. It is translated as CASSLAGTGSSETQYF.

This chain links TRBV21-1 with TRBJ2-7; the table's D call of TRBD1 was not tested on the DNA. TRBV21-1 is a known pseudogene. The length of the CDR3 is 15 residues. CDR3: CASSKVRQGGNEQYF. In nucleotides, the CDR3 is TGTGCCAGCAGCAAAGTGCGGCAGGGGGGTAACGAGCAGTACTTC.

The genes are TRBV7-8 and TRBJ2-1; D is perhaps TRBD2 (6 bases). CDR3 size: 17 residues. CDR1 and CDR2 (germline): SGHVS, FQNEAQ. Trimming stripped 5 bases from V and 4 bases from J, with 21 bases between. The CDR3 reads CASSRGRLGPSYNEQFF. The CDR3 DNA follows: TGTGCCAGCAGCCGGGGACGACTAGGCCCCTCGTACAATGAGCAGTTCTTC.

V is TRBV6-5 and J is TRBJ2-7; maybe TRBD1 (6 bases). The V end lost 8 bases, the J end lost 1 base, and 12 bases lay between the germline ends. The CDR3 has 13 amino acids. Germline V gives CDR1 MNHEY, CDR2 SVGAGI. The CDR3 reads CASGRTESYEQYF. CDR3 DNA sequence: TGTGCCAGCGGGCGGACAGAATCCTACGAGCAGTACTTC.

The table lists this clone with a count of one. The V call is TRBV7-8, the J call TRBJ2-7; D is possibly TRBD1 (5 bases). Between the trimmed V and J ends, which lost 3 bases and 3 bases, there was a span of 9 bases. Germline loops: CDR1 SGHVS, CDR2 FQNEAQ. This CDR3 contains 13 residues. The DNA of the CDR3 is TGTGCCAGCAGCTTCAGACAGTACTACGAGCAGTACTTC. It translates to CASSFRQYYEQYF.